This T cell receptor beta chain stems from a study of response to subunit inactivated influenza vaccine. TCRdb re-called the RT-PCR reads with MiXCR, one entry per CDR3 protein. Counted here are a few hundred thousand distinct CDR3 sequences, roughly 15% occurring once; the ten biggest clones make up around 10%. V gave up 1 base and J gave up 2 bases, with 9 bases separating them. The CDR3 totals 14 residues. Germline lookup yields CDR1 SGHAT and CDR2 FQNNGV. The chain employs TRBV11-2 and TRBJ2-7; D not certain. The input for sequencing was PBMCs from blood, taken 11 to 12 days after vaccination. The TCR was taken from a man in his fifties or sixties who received an inactivated influenza vaccine. CDR3 coding DNA: TGTGCCAGCAGCTTAGGCGCGGTGGCCTACGAGCAGTACTTC. Translating it yields CASSLGAVAYEQYF.